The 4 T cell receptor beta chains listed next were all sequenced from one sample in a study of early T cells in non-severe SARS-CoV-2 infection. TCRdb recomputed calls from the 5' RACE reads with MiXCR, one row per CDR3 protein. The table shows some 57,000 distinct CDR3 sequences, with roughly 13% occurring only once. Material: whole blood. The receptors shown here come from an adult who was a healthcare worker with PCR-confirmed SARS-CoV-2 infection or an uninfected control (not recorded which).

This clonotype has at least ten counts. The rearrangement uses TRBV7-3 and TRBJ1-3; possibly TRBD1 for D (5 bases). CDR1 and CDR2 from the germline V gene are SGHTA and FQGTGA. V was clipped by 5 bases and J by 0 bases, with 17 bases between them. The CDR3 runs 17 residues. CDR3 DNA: TGTGCCAGCAGCCTGACCGGGACGCCTAACTCTGGAAACACCATATATTTT. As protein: CASSLTGTPNSGNTIYF.

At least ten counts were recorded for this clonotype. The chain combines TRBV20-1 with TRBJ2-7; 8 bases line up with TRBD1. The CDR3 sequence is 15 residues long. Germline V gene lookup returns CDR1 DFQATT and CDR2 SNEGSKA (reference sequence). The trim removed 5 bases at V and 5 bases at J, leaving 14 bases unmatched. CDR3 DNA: TGCAGTGCTCACATAATGAGGACAGGGCTTGACGAGCAGTACTTC. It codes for CSAHIMRTGLDEQYF.

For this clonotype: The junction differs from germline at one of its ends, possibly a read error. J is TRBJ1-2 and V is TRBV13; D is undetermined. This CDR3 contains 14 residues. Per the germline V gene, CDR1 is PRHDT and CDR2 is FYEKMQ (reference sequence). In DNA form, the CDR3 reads TGTGCCAGCAGCCTAGGGCAGGCCAGCTATGGCTACACCTTC. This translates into CASSLGQASYGYTF.

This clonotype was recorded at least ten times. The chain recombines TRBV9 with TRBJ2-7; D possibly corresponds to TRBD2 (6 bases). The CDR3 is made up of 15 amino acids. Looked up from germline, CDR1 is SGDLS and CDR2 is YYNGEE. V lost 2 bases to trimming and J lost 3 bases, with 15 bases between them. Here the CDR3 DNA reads TGTGCCAGCAGCGTTGGGACTCCGGAAGTCTACGAGCAGTACTTC. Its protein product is CASSVGTPEVYEQYF.